The rows below give T cell receptor beta chains drawn from one sample of a study of T cell responses to AZD1222 COVID-19 vaccine. Measured with immunoSEQ multiplex PCR; TCRdb has only the in-frame clones, and not every one. The sample has more than 95,000 clones; about 91% are singletons. Sample: peripheral blood, taken on day 0 of AZD1222 vaccination. Receptors were obtained from an adult in good health. Each CDR3 is given with its conserved first and last residue. The D gene is left open where the match is weak. Clone size is shown for a subset of rows, as once, few, many or a class of expanded clone.

>TRBV12-5|TRBD2|NA|TRBJ2-7
TGTGCTAGTGGTTTCGGACTAGCGGGAGACGAGCAGTACTTC
CASGFGLAGDEQYF
>TRBV28|NA|NA|TRBJ1-2
TGTGCCAGCAGTTTTAGACTTGGCTACACCTTC
CASSFRLGYTF
>TRBV18|NA|NA|TRBJ2-7
TGTGCCAGCTCACCACCTTACGTACGCTACGAGCAGTACTTC
CASSPPYVRYEQYF
>TRBV6-2/TRBV6-3|TRBD1|NA|TRBJ2-1
TGTGCCAGCAGCCCTCTAAGGGGACAGGGGGCAAATGAGCAGTTCTTC
CASSPLRGQGANEQFF
>TRBV7-9|TRBD1|few|TRBJ1-3
TGTGCCAGCAACGGACAGGGAATCTCTGGAAACACCATATATTTT
CASNGQGISGNTIYF
>TRBV28|TRBD1|NA|TRBJ1-1
TGTGCCAGCAGTTTCCGGGACAGGGGACTGAACACTGAAGCTTTCTTT
CASSFRDRGLNTEAFF
>TRBV24-1|NA|NA|TRBJ2-1
TGTGCCACCAGTGATTCACGGGCCCTGGTGGGCAATGAGCAGTTCTTC
CATSDSRALVGNEQFF
>TRBV6-5|NA|NA|TRBJ1-2
TGTGCCAGCAGGCCCTCCTCAGGGGGCTACACCTTC
CASRPSSGGYTF
>TRBV3-1/TRBV3-2|NA|NA|TRBJ1-3
TGTGCCAGCAGCCAAGGAACAGGGAATAGGAACACCATATATTTT
CASSQGTGNRNTIYF
>TRBV9|TRBD1|NA|TRBJ2-7
TGTGCCAGCAGCGAGGGACAGGGGGTCACCTACGAGCAGTACTTC
CASSEGQGVTYEQYF
>TRBV24-1|NA|NA|TRBJ2-2
TGTGCCACCAGTGATTTACGGCAGGGTGGGACCGGGGAGCTGTTTTTT
CATSDLRQGGTGELFF
>TRBV6-5|NA|NA|TRBJ2-2
TGTGCCAGCAGCCCAACCCGAGTTAACACCGGGGAGCTGTTTTTT
CASSPTRVNTGELFF
>TRBV7-2|NA|NA|TRBJ2-2
TGTGCCAGCAGCTTGAGTTCGACCGGGGAGCTGTTTTTT
CASSLSSTGELFF
>TRBV5-1|NA|NA|TRBJ1-1
TGCGCCAGCAGCTTGGGCCGGACAGCTACTGAAGCTTTCTTT
CASSLGRTATEAFF
>TRBV12-5|TRBD1|NA|TRBJ2-5
TGTGCTAGTGGGATCACAGGGGTAGAGACCCAGTACTTC
CASGITGVETQYF
>TRBV18|TRBD1|NA|TRBJ2-1
TGTGCCAGCTCACCAGGGACAGGGGGATACAATGAGCAGTTCTTC
CASSPGTGGYNEQFF
>TRBV25-1|NA|NA|TRBJ1-1
TGTGCCAGCAGTGAACCTACAGGGAGGATATTCTTT
CASSEPTGRIFF
>TRBV15|NA|NA|TRBJ2-7
TGTGCCACCAGCAGAGACGGGGGCAGTCCTGGGGACGAGCAGTACTTC
CATSRDGGSPGDEQYF
>TRBV6-1|NA|NA|TRBJ1-1
TGTGCCAGCAGTGAAGCCCGACAGATGAACACTGAAGCTTTCTTT
CASSEARQMNTEAFF
>TRBV4-3|TRBD1|NA|TRBJ2-1
TGCGCCAGCAGCCACCCCGGGACAGAGTTAATGGGGCAGTTCTTC
CASSHPGTELMGQFF
>TRBV7-2|TRBD1|NA|TRBJ1-1
TGTGCCAGCAGCTTAGTGGGACAGTTGAACACTGAAGCTTTCTTT
CASSLVGQLNTEAFF
>TRBV21-1|NA|NA|TRBJ2-2
TGTGCCAGCATGGGCACCTCGAACACCGGGGAGCTGTTTTTT
CASMGTSNTGELFF
>TRBV7-9|NA|NA|TRBJ1-6
TGTGCCAGCAGCTTAGGTCAGGGAGGTTCACCCCTCCACTTT
CASSLGQGGSPLHF
>TRBV6-5|NA|NA|TRBJ1-6
TGTGCCAGCAGTTACTGGACAGAGAATAATTCACCCCTCCACTTT
CASSYWTENNSPLHF
>TRBV4-1|TRBD1|NA|TRBJ2-7
TGCGCCAGCAGCCAAGTCAGGGGGCCCTACGAGCAGTACTTC
CASSQVRGPYEQYF
>TRBV28|NA|NA|TRBJ1-1
TGTGCCAGCAGCCTCCGACAGGACACTGAAGCTTTCTTT
CASSLRQDTEAFF
>TRBV18|NA|NA|TRBJ2-6
TGTGCCAGCTCACGAACACCCCGTGGCTCTGGGGCCAACGTCCTGACTTTC
CASSRTPRGSGANVLTF
>TRBV4-1|NA|NA|TRBJ2-7
TGCGCCAGCAGCCAAGAAGCTACACCCTACGAGCAGTACTTC
CASSQEATPYEQYF
>TRBV5-4|TRBD1|few|TRBJ1-2
TGTGCCAGCAGCTCCGTTCTCAACAGGGGGCATGGCTACACCTTC
CASSSVLNRGHGYTF
>TRBV5-1|NA|once|TRBJ2-5
TGCGCCAGCAGCTTGGTTCCAGGGGCAACCCAAGAGACCCAGTACTTC
CASSLVPGATQETQYF
>TRBV9|TRBD1|NA|TRBJ2-7
TGTGCCAGCAGCGTGGGGACAGGGGTGAGCGAGCAGTACTTC
CASSVGTGVSEQYF